This T cell receptor beta chain came from a study of T cell changes during pregnancy in multiple sclerosis (dated by TCRdb to about 2019). About the study as a whole: Changes in the T cell repertoire over the course of pregnancy were examined in this study in women with multiple sclerosis.

As encoded in the germline V gene (reference sequence), CDR1 is MNHEY while CDR2 is SMNVEV. V is trimmed back by 4 bases and J by 9 bases, and the junction contains 7 bases that no gene match accounts for. The CDR3 holds 15 amino acids from the cysteine to the phenylalanine. Just CDR3 DNA is preserved here, 45 bases in frame from base 1. Notes on this clone: The antigen it binds to is not known. No much larger clone is present one base from it, and per-base qualities are unavailable.

Library preparation used the immunoSEQ multiplex PCR assay. Held by TCRdb, this immuneACCESS table contains in-frame sequences only and omits some clones. Under half of the omission traces to an unresolved V gene where checked; the cause of the rest is unknown. Here the sample has about 77,000 clones; around nine tenths occur a single time. The top ten hold approximately 2% of the sample. The chain joins TRBV27 to TRBJ2-1, and 12 junctional nucleotides match TRBD1. The source is a female donor with multiple sclerosis, enrolled in a pregnancy study. This sample comprised peripheral blood, obtained before pregnancy. CDR3 sequence: CASSSGTGGRGEQFF. The bases are TGTGCCAGCAGTTCCGGGACAGGGGGCAGGGGTGAGCAGTTCTTC.